This TCR beta chain was captured in a study of cytomegalovirus exposure and HLA in healthy donors (dated by TCRdb to 2016 to 2017). Study-wide context: In an earlier analysis of under 750 of the donors, 250 to 300 Gb of sequence data and 95 million to 130 million unique TCR beta sequences from approximately 180 million T cells were reported. To predict cytomegalovirus infection status, the study brought together high-throughput TCR immunosequencing, statistical association of individual TCRs with disease status, and machine learning. The genetic ancestry cluster associated with self-reported Caucasian donors included about 84% of the 398 genotyped donors. The study used immunosequencing to profile the T cell repertoires of about 670 subjects and linked those repertoires to cytomegalovirus serostatus. Both class I and class II loci were covered by HLA typing, at four-digit resolution. The study aimed to test whether cataloging public T cell receptors could reveal signatures of past pathogen exposure. Along with the roughly 700-subject first cohort, a separate validation cohort of around 110 different subjects was used. The number of typed donors differed by locus: about 620-640 for A, B, C, DRB1 and DQB1; approximately 530 for DQA1; roughly 600 for DPA1; and around 450 for DPB1. Among roughly 400 genotyped donors of the cohort, an average of around 250,000 unique TCR beta nucleotide sequences was sequenced per donor, of which about 19% were non-productive. Rather than drawing on any new phenotypic data, the later analysis identified candidate immune exposures from TCR beta sequences and the way those sequences occurred across donors. Several DR-DQ haplotypes were treated as single units for association and clustering because of strong linkage in the cohort. A later analysis re-analyzed previously published TCR beta repertoires from approximately 700 donors and added high-resolution HLA genotyping to study TCR occurrence patterns. A later genetic analysis used genome-wide SNP genotypes for about 65% of the roughly 700 donors, treating that subset as a discovery cohort. All discovery cohort repertoires had been generated on a single sequencing platform. Alongside the repertoire data, information on donor age, sex, ethnicity and CMV serostatus was compiled. An early release that covered more than 550 HLA-typed donors contained around 300 gigabases of sequencing data and tens of millions of unique TCR sequences. An earlier analysis of some 500 of the donors applied high-throughput TCR beta sequencing to assess whether each TCR beta V gene segment acted as functional or pseudogenic.

Library prep was done by the immunoSEQ multiplex PCR assay. A mixture of 60 forward primers for TCR Vbeta segments and 13 reverse primers for TCR Jbeta segments was used in the multiplex PCR. A multiplex PCR assay on genomic DNA amplified the CDR3 region of rearranged TCR beta genes. On the Illumina HiSeq System, the amplified TCR beta libraries were sequenced as 87-base-pair reads. In the paper's pipeline: Across the 500 to 700 repertoires, a later analysis counted roughly 84 million unique TCR beta chains, roughly 11 million of which were shared by at least two donors. To remove PCR and sequencing errors, raw reads were error-corrected and collapsed into unique sequences using a nearest-neighbor algorithm that merged closely related sequences. V, D and J gene segments were assigned by aligning CDR3 sequences to IMGT reference sequences. Each retained sequence needed at least a six-nucleotide match to both a V gene segment and a J gene segment. A rearrangement was called productive if the CDR3 had no stop codons and remained in frame with V and J, and every other rearrangement was called non-productive. Following IMGT convention, CDR3 was defined as the stretch from the second conserved V-encoded cysteine to the conserved J-encoded phenylalanine. The earlier analysis of around 640 of the donors excluded sequences that lacked an unambiguous match to a single V gene segment. In an earlier analysis of 587 of the donors, V segments were called functional above 56.7% productive rearrangements and were called segregating when the between-donor standard deviation exceeded 5%. To diagnose cytomegalovirus status from the catalog of TCR beta chain sequences, a statistical classification framework was built. In a later analysis, V and J genes were assigned by comparing TCR nucleotide sequences against IMGT/GENE-DB human TR gene sequences. The TCRdist pipeline was used in a later analysis to assign CDR3 sequences and most-parsimonious VDJ recombination scenarios. In a later analysis, each TCR beta chain was defined by its CDR3 amino acid sequence together with its V-gene family, and reads without a unique V-gene family were excluded. As a way to deal with suspected cross-contamination and a sequencing artifact, a later analysis dropped 450 to 600 nucleotide sequences that were highly shared and had low generation probability. A later analysis calculated a clonal expansion index for each public chain from normalized within-repertoire ranks of inferred template counts. A later analysis computed generation probabilities with a VDJ recombination model fitted to out-of-frame rearrangements, and checked the results against IGoR. In a later analysis, hypergeometric tests were used to score TCR-TCR, TCR-HLA and TCR-CMV co-occurrence, with a repertoire-size bias correction applied to TCR pairs. To estimate false discovery rates, a later analysis permuted the HLA or CMV assignments 20 times. In a later analysis, co-occurring TCRs were grouped using DBSCAN, with TCRdist sequence similarity added in when clustering inside HLA-allele-positive subsets. Repertoires with fewer than 30,000 or more than 120,000 public chains, plus five repertoires with anomalous nucleotide sharing, were excluded from co-occurrence clustering. Entries here come from immuneACCESS through TCRdb and include only in-frame sequences with V and J called. Some clones fail to appear in such tables; in the studies checked, an unresolved V gene covers under half of the shortfall, and the cause of the remainder is unknown. For V, J and clone size, that table is used; D and trimming come from the DNA. The table for this sample lists fewer than 250,000 clones; about three quarters of them were counted only once. Together, the top ten hold approximately 0.99% of the sample.

The cohort consisted of some 730 healthy bone marrow donors. All cohort members were sampled while nominally healthy, although unrecorded immune exposures were likely present. The donor was CMV seronegative and belonged to the group of under 400 seronegative cohort members. Every donor gave a peripheral blood sample, and the peripheral blood mononuclear cells from that sample were used for TCR beta sequencing. Genomic DNA was extracted from the blood cell samples with the Qiagen DNeasy Blood Extraction Kit. The CDR3 contains 15 residues, cysteine and phenylalanine counted. The entry retains the CDR3 DNA only, 45 bases that are in frame from base 1. CDR1 LNHDA and CDR2 SQIVND were looked up in the germline V gene (reference sequence). Trimming leaves V shorter by 6 bases and J shorter by 4 bases, with the junction holding 9 bases beyond the gene matches. General conclusions and limits of the study: According to a later analysis, TCR association rates differed among HLA loci, with DRB1 alleles showing the most associated TCRs and HLA-C alleles showing the fewest. The study gave a list of about 160 TCR beta chains associated with cytomegalovirus. The authors suggested that the approach could potentially be extended to other disease states and immunological phenotypes. While some public TCRs were present in many individuals, most TCR sequences turned up only very rarely across donors. According to a later analysis, most CMV-associated TCR beta chains appeared to be HLA-restricted, and the HLA associations seemed to be driven largely by CMV exposure. Only TCR beta chains were sequenced in this cohort, and the absence of alpha or paired-chain data limited detectable features. An association between a missense DCLRE1C variant and V-gene and J-gene trimming of TCR beta chains was found in a later genetic analysis and replicated in an independent cohort. When HLA alleles, especially DR and DQ, strongly co-occurred, attributing TCR associations to individual alleles was difficult. The sequencing pipeline was judged likely to have produced a cluster of highly shared sequence variants as a technical artifact. Immune exposure information for the cohort was limited to CMV serostatus. A further reported finding was that TCR beta sequences accurately predicted the HLA-A and HLA-B alleles for most subjects in the first cohort. In vitro tests confirmed that three of the cytomegalovirus-associated TCR beta chains recognize cytomegalovirus antigens. In a later genetic analysis, fewer N-insertions in productive TCRs were reported among donors in an Asian-associated ancestry cluster than the roughly 700-donor mean. In a later analysis, HLA-associated TCR beta chains showed more clonal expansion and lower generation probabilities than non-associated chains that were equally common. In an earlier analysis of roughly 500 of the donors, most TCR beta V segments appeared in productive rearrangements about 87% or about 30% of the time, broadly matching IMGT annotations. Some IMGT-functional V segments, including TRBV6-2 and TRBV6-3, could not be told apart with the 87-base-pair reads, so those segments were excluded. Because HLA typing was missing for some donors at each locus, association tests included only the typed subset. Because counts were too low, seventeen rarely observed V segments, including chromosome 9 orphons, were excluded from the earlier analysis of 587 of the donors. In a later analysis, several top co-occurrence clusters were reported to appear linked to parvovirus B19, influenza, CMV and Epstein-Barr virus. In both the original and validation cohorts, the classifier was reported to diagnose cytomegalovirus status with high specificity and sensitivity. Presence/absence analyses assumed roughly uniform sequencing depth across donors, an assumption that may not hold. Linkage disequilibrium might explain the correlated functional status among segregating V segments, but an unknown experimental factor could not be excluded. At a false discovery rate of 0.05, a later analysis linked under 20,000 TCR beta sequences to specific HLA alleles.

This clone appeared a single time. It lacks a known antigen. Base quality data are lacking; no much larger clone is found one base away. The clonotype originates from a woman aged 40 to 49 in good health and CMV-seronegative. Material: PBMCs. The V and J segments used are TRBV19 and TRBJ1-3; TRBD1 matches 7 bases in the middle. At the DNA level, the sequence is TGTGCCAGTAGGAAGGGACAGACAGGGGGAAACACCATATATTTT. It is translated as CASRKGQTGGNTIYF. The entire variable domain, with the stretches around the CDR3 drawn from the reference TRBV19 and TRBJ1-3 proteins, is DGGITQSPKYLFRKEGQNVTLSCEQNLNHDAMYWYRQDPGQGLRLIYYSQIVNDFQKGDIAEGYSVSREKKESFPLTVTSAQKNPTAFYLCASRKGQTGGNTIYFGEGSWLTVV.